This entry is about one T cell receptor beta chain. Its antigen remains unknown. The record originates from a study of T cell clonotyping in hematopoietic cell transplantation. Study outcomes and limitations: Higher Inverse Simpson Index values in graft donor and pretransplant recipient predicted broader posttransplant TCR diversity. At the given depth, recipient repertoires were over 95% de novo clonotypes.

Described time point: recipient sample about 28 days before transplant, after cytoreduction. CDR3 length: 15 residues. The germline CDR1 and CDR2 sequences are MNHEY and SVGAGI. Trimming pared 0 bases from V and 6 bases from J, leaving 9 bases between. TCRdb keeps only in-frame clones here, not all; method: immunoSEQ multiplex PCR. The top ten clones hold 1.5% to 2% of a sample with 30,000 to 40,000 clones, 85% to 95% of them seen once. V usage is TRBV6-5 and J usage is TRBJ1-6, with D unclear. This sequence originates from a man in his forties or fifties with chronic myeloid leukemia. Some clones in this sample may be carry-over from other donors' samples. This material consisted of peripheral blood mononuclear cells, taken before stem cell transplant. CDR3 amino acids: CASSYSAALNSPLHF. CDR3 in DNA: TGTGCCAGCAGTTACTCAGCAGCACTTAATTCACCCCTCCACTTT.